Following are 17 T cell receptor beta chains from one sample sequenced in a study of shared clonotypes between healthy human individuals. Only in-frame clones appear in the TCRdb table, and some are missing; sequencing was by immunoSEQ multiplex PCR. The sample includes more than 2,000,000 clones, around nine tenths of them seen just once. Sequenced sample: naive CD4+ T cells sorted from blood. Noted subset: CD45RA+ positively selected. The receptor source for this set is a young man in good health.

This clone has a handful of counts. The J gene is TRBJ1-5, the V gene TRBV7-2, with D uncertain. V lost 3 bases to trimming and J lost 1 base, with 4 bases between them. Germline V gives CDR1 SGHTA, CDR2 FQGNSA. The CDR3 extends over 13 amino acids. CDR3 nucleotide sequence: TGTGCCAGCAGCTTTATGAGCAATCAGCCCCAGCATTTT. Translating gives CASSFMSNQPQHF.

This chain connects TRBV11-2 to TRBJ2-3, with a weak D call TRBD2 (5 bases). Germline values: CDR1 SGHAT, CDR2 FQNNGV. The CDR3 totals 15 residues. Trimming removed 5 bases from V and 3 bases from J, with 15 bases in between. CDR3 protein: CASSPVGVWTDTQYF. The CDR3 coding sequence is TGTGCCAGCAGCCCGGTCGGGGTCTGGACAGATACGCAGTATTTT.

The rearrangement joins TRBV14 to TRBJ1-5; D ambiguous. V was cut by 1 base and J by 6 bases, with 7 bases left in between. The CDR3 runs to 13 residues. Germline CDR1 is SGHDN and CDR2 is FVKESK. CDR3 loop: CASSQGVFQPQHF. Here the CDR3 DNA reads TGTGCCAGCAGCCAAGGGGTGTTTCAGCCCCAGCATTTT.

The V and J genes are TRBV30 and TRBJ1-2, with 7 bases lining up with TRBD1. The CDR3 runs to 15 residues. Germline loops: CDR1 GTSNPN, CDR2 SVGIG (reference sequence). The J segment lost 0 bases and the V segment lost 0 bases, leaving 4 bases of the junction unmatched. The CDR3 nucleotides are TGTGCCTGGAGTGTAGGGGGCAGTCCTAACTATGGCTACACCTTC. Its translation: CAWSVGGSPNYGYTF.

J is TRBJ1-4 and V is TRBV5-1; TRBD1 matches at 7 bases. V shed 2 bases and J 3 bases; nucleotides not matched to a gene: 4. In germline, CDR1 is SGHRS, CDR2 YFSETQ. This CDR3 is 15 amino acids long. CDR3 nucleotides: TGCGCCAGCAGCTTCCAGGGGGGGTCTAATGAAAAACTGTTTTTT. Amino acids: CASSFQGGSNEKLFF.

The chain recombines TRBV29-1 with TRBJ2-2, with D possibly TRBD1 on 6 matching bases. The CDR3 sequence is 14 residues long. Between the trimmed V and J ends, which lost 4 bases and 4 bases, there was a span of 13 bases. The germline gives CDR1 SQVTM, CDR2 ANQGSEA. CDR3 in amino acids: CSVVQGPSTGELFF. CDR3 DNA: TGCAGCGTTGTCCAGGGGCCTTCCACCGGGGAGCTGTTTTTT.

Notes on this clone: At the DNA level, this CDR3 is encoded by other sequences in the same sample as well. V usage is TRBV19 and J usage is TRBJ2-3; D remains unclear. Trimming cost V 5 bases and J 1 base, with 7 bases left between them. The CDR3 runs 13 residues. The germline CDR1 and CDR2 sequences are LNHDA and SQIVND (reference sequence). The CDR3 loop is CASSVTGTDTQYF. DNA of the CDR3: TGTGCCAGTAGTGTTACTGGCACAGATACGCAGTATTTT.

The chain joins TRBV15 to TRBJ2-6, with D maybe TRBD2 (6 bases). This CDR3 region has 17 residues. Germline CDR1 LNHNV, CDR2 YYDKDF (reference sequence). V dropped 1 base and J dropped 2 bases, with 12 bases sitting between them. The CDR3 coding sequence is TGTGCCACCAGCAGAGGAAAAGGGAGGCCTGGGGCCAACGTCCTGACTTTC. As protein: CATSRGKGRPGANVLTF.

This chain joins TRBV30 and TRBJ2-4; D not certain. The CDR3 is 13 residues long. The germline V gene encodes CDR1 GTSNPN and CDR2 SVGIG (reference sequence). V lost 4 bases and J lost 0, with 7 bases in between. The CDR3 DNA sequence: TGTGCCTGGACTTCCCTAGCCAAAAACATTCAGTACTTC. Its translation is CAWTSLAKNIQYF.

This clone occurred once. V and J are TRBV28 and TRBJ1-1; possibly TRBD1 for D (5 bases). The CDR3 runs to 17 residues. Per the germline V gene, CDR1 is MDHEN and CDR2 is SYDVKM. V was shortened by 6 bases and J by 1 base, with 21 bases between the two germline ends. The DNA for the CDR3 is TGTGCCAGCAGCCCGTCAGGGTGGAGGACCCAGAACACTGAAGCTTTCTTT. Translated: CASSPSGWRTQNTEAFF.

The rearrangement links TRBV18 to TRBJ2-1; 7 nucleotides align to TRBD1. The V gene's germline CDR1 is KGHSH and CDR2 LQKENI. The junction had 6 bases not matched to a gene; V was cut back by 1 base and J by 0 bases. The CDR3 has 17 residues. As DNA, the CDR3 is TGTGCCAGCTCACCACTAACAGGGACAGACTCCTACAATGAGCAGTTCTTC. It translates to CASSPLTGTDSYNEQFF. Drawing the rest from reference TRBV18 and TRBJ2-1, the complete variable domain is NAGVMQNPRHLVRRRGQEARLRCSPMKGHSHVYWYRQLPEEGLKFMVYLQKENIIDESGMPKERFSAEFPKEGPSILRIQQVVRGDSAAYFCASSPLTGTDSYNEQFFGPGTRLTVL.

Regarding this clone: The same CDR3 can be traced to other DNA sequences in this sample. J is TRBJ2-7 and V is TRBV18; no firm D call. Germline loops: CDR1 KGHSH, CDR2 LQKENI. The CDR3 is 15 residues long. The germline V and J ends were trimmed by 3 bases and 0 bases, with 12 bases remaining between them. The DNA for the CDR3 is TGTGCCAGCTCACCCCCAGGAAGAAGCTCCTACGAGCAGTACTTC. It encodes CASSPPGRSSYEQYF. The full variable domain, rest sourced from reference TRBV18 and TRBJ2-7, is NAGVMQNPRHLVRRRGQEARLRCSPMKGHSHVYWYRQLPEEGLKFMVYLQKENIIDESGMPKERFSAEFPKEGPSILRIQQVVRGDSAAYFCASSPPGRSSYEQYFGPGTRLTVT.

The chain joins TRBV30 to TRBJ2-7; 9 bases line up with TRBD1. V was pared by 8 bases and J by 2 bases, with 7 bases of the junction left unmatched. The length of the CDR3 is 13 residues. The germline gives CDR1 GTSNPN, CDR2 SVGIG (reference sequence). The CDR3 region is CAAMDRGTYEQYF. DNA of the CDR3: TGTGCCGCCATGGACAGGGGAACCTACGAGCAGTACTTC.

The chain couples TRBV7-9 to TRBJ2-1; weak D call: TRBD2 (5 bases). Per germline, CDR1 SEHNR and CDR2 FQNEAQ (reference sequence). Trimming removed 4 bases from V and 5 bases from J, with 12 bases in between. The CDR3 totals 14 residues. The CDR3 sequence: CASSWGVAHNEQFF. CDR3 DNA: TGTGCCAGCAGCTGGGGAGTTGCACACAATGAGCAGTTCTTC.

The DNA of the CDR3 is TGTGCCTGGAGTAATGACAGGGGGGGGTACTTC. This encodes CAWSNDRGGYF. The gene calls are TRBV30 and TRBJ2-7, with 9 bases fitting TRBD1. The V segment lost 2 bases and the J segment 12 bases; nucleotides outside the gene matches: 5. The CDR3 length is 11 residues. In germline, CDR1 is GTSNPN, CDR2 SVGIG (reference sequence).

V and J are TRBV5-5 and TRBJ2-7; TRBD2 might be the D (6 bases). Per the germline V gene, CDR1 is SGHKS and CDR2 is YYEKEE (reference sequence). The CDR3 has 16 residues. Trimming cost V 0 bases and J 4 bases, with 17 bases left between them. The CDR3: CASSLGQGAGRYEQYF. In nucleotides, the CDR3 is TGTGCCAGCAGCTTGGGTCAGGGCGCGGGGAGATACGAGCAGTACTTC.

J is TRBJ1-6 and V is TRBV6-5; D gene ambiguous. Looked up from germline, CDR1 is MNHEY and CDR2 is SVGAGI. V was cut by 7 bases and J by 9 bases, with 19 bases left in between. The CDR3 has 15 amino acids. CDR3 residues: CASTSYSSGGSPLHF. The CDR3 DNA is TGTGCCAGCACCTCTTATTCCAGCGGCGGTTCACCCCTCCACTTT.